A single T cell receptor beta chain is shown here with its context. The sample originates from a study of CD8 T cells in Susac syndrome. V lost 4 bases to trimming and J lost 1 base, with 8 bases between them. Germline V gives CDR1 MDHEN, CDR2 SYDVKM. The CDR3 loop spans 14 amino acids. Random hexamers primed reverse transcription of 0.5 to 1 ug RNA. A multiplex approach, immunoSEQ multiplex PCR, amplified TCR beta CDR3 across 54 Vbeta and 13 Jbeta. TCRdb recomputed calls from the immunoSEQ multiplex PCR reads with MiXCR, one row per CDR3 protein. In the table there are about 280,000 distinct CDR3 sequences, roughly 85% of which are singletons.

The V and J genes are TRBV28 and TRBJ1-5; D call uncertain. The sample consisted of CD8+ T cells from PBMCs. This TCR was sampled from a human donor with multiple sclerosis. CDR3 coding DNA: TGTGCCAGCAGTTCTCGGGCGAGCAATCAGCCCCAGCATTTT. Translated, it gives CASSSRASNQPQHF.